Listed below are T cell receptor beta chains from one sample, sequenced in a study of cytomegalovirus exposure and HLA in healthy donors. The assay was immunoSEQ multiplex PCR, and TCRdb's table has in-frame clones only and misses some. The repertoire holds about 150,000 clones, with 80% as singletons. Sequencing was done on a sample of PBMCs. Receptor source: a man between 25 and 39 years old in good health and CMV-seropositive. Both conserved end residues are part of each CDR3. The D gene is left open where the match is weak. The listing skips clone size in some rows; elsewhere it reads once, few, many or a size class.

abundance | d_gene | v_gene | CDR3aa
NA | TRBD1 | TRBV18 | CASSPPGQPGNTIYF
once | TRBD2 | TRBV2 | CASSQTSGMTDTQYF
NA | NA | TRBV5-1 | CASSLEGEAYEQYF
once | TRBD1 | TRBV27 | CASSLYRQGASEAFF
NA | NA | TRBV19 | CASSPQWGANYGYTF
NA | TRBD1 | TRBV6-5 | CASSTRTGPRGYTF
NA | TRBD1 | TRBV14 | CASSQELPGTGMTDTQYF
NA | TRBD2 | TRBV5-1 | CASSSLLAGGREETQYF
NA | TRBD1 | TRBV12-5 | CASRPHPLTGVYGTGELFF
once | TRBD2 | TRBV19 | CASSSGRGDTQYF
NA | TRBD1 | TRBV18 | CASSSTGADTGELFF
few | TRBD1 | TRBV2 | CASSSQGSSYNEQFF
NA | TRBD1 | TRBV2 | CASSVTGDPGELFF
once | NA | TRBV5-6 | CASSLGRNQPQHF
NA | NA | TRBV25-1 | CASRDSGILNTEAFF
NA | NA | TRBV25-1 | CASSDYRAEQETQYF
few | TRBD2 | TRBV5-1 | CASSRGLAGVQETQYF
NA | TRBD1 | TRBV7-9 | CSSSFGTGGYEQYF
NA | NA | TRBV6-5 | CASSYRGGTDTQYF
NA | NA | TRBV7-6 | CASSRVHGTDTQYF
NA | NA | TRBV9 | CASSVSLQANEKLFF
NA | TRBD2 | TRBV27 | CASREREGYNEQFF
NA | TRBD1 | TRBV7-9 | CASSATGQPLNYGYTF
NA | NA | TRBV11-2 | CASSLRGGEEKLFF
NA | TRBD1 | TRBV10-1 | CASSELAGQVYNEQFF
NA | TRBD1 | TRBV13 | CASSSRDRAYEQYF
NA | TRBD1 | TRBV19 | CASSISGTGGEKLFF
NA | TRBD2 | TRBV2 | CASHLSGAGVYTGELFF
once | TRBD1 | TRBV4-2 | CASSPRRQGIMNTEAFF
NA | TRBD1 | TRBV19 | CASSGSGGALLETQYF
NA | NA | TRBV29-1 | CSVDLESTGELFF
NA | NA | TRBV29-1 | CSVVVGADTQYF
NA | NA | TRBV20-1 | CSAGVREQYF
NA | TRBD2 | TRBV13 | CASRPGGLPDTQYF
NA | NA | TRBV2 | CASRKEGNTEAFF
NA | TRBD1 | TRBV11-2 | CASSLQGQGALEQYF
NA | NA | TRBV15 | CATSSYREETQYF
NA | NA | TRBV6-5 | CASTRDKTYEQYF
few | NA | TRBV19 | CASSISGGYGYTF
NA | TRBD2 | TRBV27 | CASSSGGPSGQFF
NA | NA | TRBV7-2 | CASSPNRLNTEAFF
NA | TRBD1 | TRBV7-9 | CASSSDRGNGYTF
NA | NA | TRBV6-1 | CASSETGGSSYEQYF
NA | NA | TRBV11-3 | CASSTRGVNEQFF
NA | NA | TRBV6-1 | CASSEDLHSITEAFF
few | TRBD1 | TRBV5-6 | CASSRTGKDYEQYF
NA | TRBD1 | TRBV5-8 | CASSATGGSSSHEQYF
few | TRBD1 | TRBV5-4 | CASTHRGYNEQFF
few | NA | TRBV6-1 | CASKWGVNTEAFF
NA | NA | TRBV6-4 | CASSVATGGGEQFF
NA | TRBD1 | TRBV12-5 | CASGLGQGSYEQYF
NA | NA | TRBV27 | CASSPTVHEQYF
once | TRBD1 | TRBV27 | CASSSGTGDYEQYF
NA | NA | TRBV7-9 | CASSATRMRNTDTQYF
NA | TRBD2 | TRBV27 | CASRRGETQYF